The 32 T cell receptor beta chains listed next were all sequenced from one sample in a study of blood T cell repertoires in COVID-19. Libraries were prepared by immunoSEQ multiplex PCR; TCRdb keeps only in-frame clonotypes and omits some of them. Among roughly 200,000 clones, roughly 88% were seen once, and the ten largest hold around 5.7%. Sequencing was done on a sample of PBMCs or T cells enriched from blood (not recorded which). Source of these receptors: a man in his forties with acute COVID-19.

This chain uses TRBV11-2 with TRBJ2-5, with D perhaps matching TRBD2 (5 bases). There are 16 residues in the CDR3. Germline lookup yields CDR1 SGHAT and CDR2 FQNNGV. Trimming cost V 6 bases and J 2 bases, with 19 bases left between them. DNA for the CDR3: TGTGCCAGCAGACTTTATCTCCTAGCTTTACAAGAGACCCAGTACTTC. Protein product: CASRLYLLALQETQYF.

The rearrangement links TRBV24-1 to TRBJ2-7, with a possible D match to TRBD2 (5 bases). Germline V gives CDR1 KGHDR, CDR2 SFDVKD. The CDR3 loop spans 13 amino acids. V was pared by 6 bases and J by 3 bases, with 11 bases between. The chain's CDR3 is CATSSGISYEQYF. As DNA, the CDR3 is TGTGCCACCAGTTCGGGAATCAGCTACGAGCAGTACTTC.

This clone was seen once. The rearrangement joins TRBV6-5 to TRBJ2-7; D may be TRBD1 (6 bases). V lost 5 bases and J lost 0, with 11 bases in between. The germline CDR1 and CDR2 sequences are MNHEY and SVGAGI. This CDR3 spans 14 amino acids. As DNA, the CDR3 is TGTGCCAGCAGTCAATACAGGGCCTCCTACGAGCAGTACTTC. This sequence encodes CASSQYRASYEQYF.

Comment on this clone: A junction boundary mismatches the germline segment, possibly from a read error. The rearrangement links TRBV6-5 to TRBJ1-5; D not certain. Germline V gene lookup returns CDR1 MNHEY and CDR2 SVGAGI. The CDR3 sequence is 15 residues long. Written as DNA, the CDR3 is TGTGCCAGCAGTGACTCCCTTTATAGCAATCAGCCCCAGCATTTT. This translates into CASSDSLYSNQPQHF.

The genes are TRBV5-1 and TRBJ1-1; TRBD1 agrees at 7 bases. This CDR3 contains 16 residues. The junction had 9 bases not matched to a gene; V was cut back by 0 bases and J by 4 bases. Per the germline V gene, CDR1 is SGHRS and CDR2 is YFSETQ. The CDR3 DNA sequence: TGCGCCAGCAGCTTGGGTACCGGGACAGCGGCCACTGAAGCTTTCTTT. Amino acids: CASSLGTGTAATEAFF.

The chain has TRBV14 and TRBJ1-5, with D possibly being TRBD1 (6 bases). Germline CDR1 reads SGHDN; CDR2 reads FVKESK. The CDR3 sequence is 18 residues long. The V end lost 3 bases, the J end lost 0 bases, and 18 bases lay between the germline ends. The CDR3 reads CASSQVGTRPYSNQPQHF. DNA of the CDR3: TGTGCCAGCAGCCAGGTCGGGACAAGACCTTATAGCAATCAGCCCCAGCATTTT.

This chain links TRBV24-1 with TRBJ2-1; the D gene is possibly TRBD1 (6 bases). There are 16 residues in the CDR3. The V gene lost 2 bases and the J gene lost 4 bases, with 14 bases spanning the gap. The germline V gene encodes CDR1 KGHDR and CDR2 SFDVKD. CDR3 in amino acids: CATSDSRPTGYNEQFF. The CDR3 region has the DNA TGTGCCACCAGTGATTCAAGACCTACAGGGTACAATGAGCAGTTCTTC.

The V gene is TRBV24-1, the J gene TRBJ2-7; D possibly corresponds to TRBD2 (6 bases). V was cut by 4 bases and J by 3 bases, with 15 bases left in between. The germline V gene has CDR1 KGHDR and CDR2 SFDVKD. The CDR3 loop spans 15 amino acids. The CDR3 reads CATSEGSGGDYEQYF. DNA for the CDR3: TGTGCCACCAGTGAGGGTAGCGGAGGCGACTACGAGCAGTACTTC.

The rearrangement joins TRBV28 to TRBJ2-2; tentative D call: TRBD1 (7 bases). CDR1 is MDHEN, CDR2 SYDVKM, per germline. Trimming took 7 bases from V and 5 from J, leaving 17 bases between them. The CDR3 spans 15 residues. CDR3 sequence (DNA): TGTGCCAGCACCACCCCCAGGGGGGAAACCGGGGAGCTGTTTTTT. Protein sequence: CASTTPRGETGELFF. Together with reference TRBV28 and TRBJ2-2, the CDR3 gives the full variable domain: DVKVTQSSRYLVKRTGEKVFLECVQDMDHENMFWYRQDPGLGLRLIYFSYDVKMKEKGDIPEGYSVSREKKERFSLILESASTNQTSMYLCASTTPRGETGELFFGEGSRLTVL.

The V gene is TRBV28, the J gene TRBJ1-1; 10 nucleotides line up with TRBD1. Trimming at V came to 6 bases and at J to 8 bases, leaving 12 bases not matched to a gene. The CDR3 is made up of 15 amino acids. The germline V gene has CDR1 MDHEN and CDR2 SYDVKM. The CDR3 spells CASRGDRGYRTEAFF. Here the CDR3 DNA reads TGTGCCAGCAGGGGGGACAGGGGCTATCGAACCGAAGCTTTCTTT.

This sequence joins TRBV7-6 and TRBJ2-1; a weak D match, TRBD1 (6 bases). Trimming cost V 5 bases and J 0 bases, with 11 bases left between them. This CDR3 comprises 15 residues. The germline V gene encodes CDR1 SGHVS and CDR2 FNYEAQ. CDR3 bases: TGTGCCAGCAGCCCCCGGGACAACTCCTACAATGAGCAGTTCTTC. It specifies CASSPRDNSYNEQFF.

The chain joins TRBV5-6 to TRBJ2-7; 7 nucleotides agree with TRBD2. The ends lost 3 bases at V and 1 base at J; junction bases unmatched: 1. The CDR3 is made up of 13 amino acids. The germline V gene encodes CDR1 SGHDT and CDR2 YYEEEE. CDR3: CASSSGRSYEQYF. In nucleotides, the CDR3 is TGTGCCAGCAGCTCCGGGAGGTCCTACGAGCAGTACTTC.

The V gene is TRBV18, the J gene TRBJ2-5, with 7 bases that match TRBD2. This CDR3 region has 13 residues. Per the germline V gene, CDR1 is KGHSH and CDR2 is LQKENI. The V gene end was trimmed by 1 base and the J gene end by 4 bases; junction bases not matched to a gene: 0. For the CDR3, the DNA is TGTGCCAGCTCACCACGGGAGGGAGAGACCCAGTACTTC. This gives the protein CASSPREGETQYF.

Only one count was recorded for this clone. The chain links TRBV28 to TRBJ2-7; 10 bases match TRBD1. J gave up 5 bases and V 8 bases, and 9 bases lay outside the gene matches. This CDR3 region has 14 residues. Germline values: CDR1 MDHEN, CDR2 SYDVKM. The CDR3 sequence is CASSPGQGPHEQYF. CDR3 coding DNA: TGTGCCAGCTCACCGGGACAGGGGCCACACGAGCAGTACTTC.

The CDR3 sequence is CASSIQGGESPLHF. The CDR3 DNA follows: TGTGCCAGCAGCATACAGGGTGGCGAATCACCCCTCCACTTT. The J gene is TRBJ1-6, the V gene TRBV7-9; weak D call: TRBD1 (6 bases). Germline V lookup: CDR1 SEHNR, CDR2 FQNEAQ (reference sequence). V lost 5 bases and J lost 10, with 15 bases in between. The CDR3 has 14 amino acids.

The chain uses TRBV7-3 and TRBJ2-5; D might be TRBD2 (6 bases). The length of the CDR3 is 13 residues. V shed 2 bases and J shed 4 bases, with 8 bases lying between them. Germline V CDR1 and CDR2: SGHTA, FQGTGA. The CDR3 sequence: CASSLGTLETQYF. The CDR3 nucleotides read TGTGCCAGCAGCTTAGGGACTTTAGAGACCCAGTACTTC. The entire variable domain, with the rest obtained from reference TRBV7-3 and TRBJ2-5, is as follows: GAGVSQTPSNKVTEKGKYVELRCDPISGHTALYWYRQSLGQGPEFLIYFQGTGAADDSGLPNDRFFAVRPEGSVSTLKIQRTERGDSAVYLCASSLGTLETQYFGPGTRLLVL.

The J gene is TRBJ1-5, the V gene TRBV7-9; 9 bases agree with TRBD1. V gave up 1 base and J gave up 5 bases; unmatched junction bases: 0. CDR1 and CDR2 (germline): SEHNR, FQNEAQ (reference sequence). The CDR3 loop spans 14 amino acids. CDR3 loop: CASSLGTGDQPQHF. The CDR3 bases are TGTGCCAGCAGCTTAGGGACAGGGGATCAGCCCCAGCATTTT.

The rearrangement uses TRBV5-1 and TRBJ2-2; D is unresolved. Germline-derived CDR1 and CDR2 are SGHRS and YFSETQ. V was cut by 4 bases and J by 7 bases, with 14 bases left in between. CDR3 size: 14 residues. The CDR3 here is CASSQYLGVGELFF. DNA of the CDR3: TGCGCCAGCAGCCAATACTTAGGAGTCGGGGAGCTGTTTTTT.

This clone showed up just a few times. The chain links TRBV2 to TRBJ2-1; 7 bases are a match to TRBD2. Unmatched junction bases numbered 9, after V lost 6 bases and J lost 7 bases. The CDR3 spans 14 residues. Germline lookup yields CDR1 SNHLY and CDR2 FYNNEI. The CDR3 DNA sequence: TGTGCCAGCAGCTGGACTAGAGAGGGGAATGAGCAGTTCTTC. It is translated as CASSWTREGNEQFF. Complete variable domain (other parts from reference TRBV2 and TRBJ2-1): EPEVTQTPSHQVTQMGQEVILRCVPISNHLYFYWYRQILGQKVEFLVSFYNNEISEKSEIFDDQFSVERPDGSNFTLKIRSTKLEDSAMYFCASSWTREGNEQFFGPGTRLTVL.

The chain uses TRBV2 and TRBJ1-4, with TRBD1 matching over 7 bases. Trimming at V came to 6 bases and at J to 7 bases, leaving 2 bases not matched to a gene. This CDR3 is built from 12 residues. Germline CDR1 reads SNHLY; CDR2 reads FYNNEI. The CDR3 nucleotides are TGTGCCAGCAGGGGGGACAGTGAAAAACTGTTTTTT. Its protein product is CASRGDSEKLFF.

The gene calls are TRBV5-1 and TRBJ1-2; 11 nucleotides agree with TRBD1. Per germline, CDR1 SGHRS and CDR2 YFSETQ. The CDR3 consists of 14 residues. Germline trimming cut 2 bases from V and 8 bases from J; bases unmatched to any gene: 5. CDR3 nucleotide sequence: TGCGCCAGCAGCTTTGGACAGGGGGCGCGGGGCTACACCTTC. Amino acid sequence: CASSFGQGARGYTF.

This chain links TRBV7-2 with TRBJ2-1; 7 bases map to TRBD2. Germline V lookup: CDR1 SGHTA, CDR2 FQGNSA. V trimming: 1 base; J trimming: 2 bases; junction bases outside the gene matches: 2. The CDR3 extends over 15 amino acids. This chain's CDR3 is CASSLEGLTYNEQFF. CDR3 coding DNA: TGTGCCAGCAGCTTAGAGGGACTAACCTACAATGAGCAGTTCTTC.

The chain is built from TRBV7-2 and TRBJ2-1; 8 positions agree with TRBD1. CDR3 length: 14 amino acids. Germline CDR1 is SGHTA and CDR2 is FQGNSA. Losses at the gene ends were 1 base for V and 9 bases for J; bases not matched to a gene: 5. The CDR3 DNA follows: TGTGCCAGCAGCTTAGGGACAGGGTTAGGTGAGCAGTTCTTC. Translated, it gives CASSLGTGLGEQFF.

The rearrangement links TRBV27 to TRBJ2-1; TRBD2 matches at 7 bases. CDR3 size: 15 residues. Trimming removed 8 bases from V and 0 bases from J; junction bases left unmatched: 7. Germline CDR1 reads MNHEY; CDR2 reads SMNVEV (reference sequence). This CDR3 reads CASRRGGSSYNEQFF. The CDR3 region has the DNA TGTGCCAGCCGTCGGGGCGGGAGCTCCTACAATGAGCAGTTCTTC.

The chain recombines TRBV6-5 with TRBJ2-7; no clear D gene. Looked up from germline, CDR1 is MNHEY and CDR2 is SVGAGI. The V and J ends lost 4 bases and 4 bases respectively, with 5 bases between them. The CDR3 length is 11 residues. The CDR3 bases are TGTGCCAGCAGTTTTCGTTACGAGCAGTACTTC. Translating it yields CASSFRYEQYF.

J is TRBJ1-5 and V is TRBV30; 10 bases map to TRBD1. The germline V gene has CDR1 GTSNPN and CDR2 SVGIG (reference sequence). This CDR3 is 13 amino acids long. The junction had 4 bases not matched to a gene; V was cut back by 5 bases and J by 6 bases. The DNA for the CDR3 is TGTGCCTGGGAGACAGGGGGCGGTCAGCCCCAGCATTTT. As protein: CAWETGGGQPQHF.

This chain joins TRBV4-1 and TRBJ1-2, with 7 bases aligning to TRBD1. This CDR3 comprises 14 residues. Germline V lookup: CDR1 MGHRA, CDR2 YSYEKL. V lost 1 base to trimming and J lost 4 bases; unmatched junction nucleotides: 3. The CDR3: CASSQVAGGYGYTF. In DNA form, the CDR3 reads TGCGCCAGCAGCCAAGTAGCAGGGGGCTATGGCTACACCTTC.

The chain combines TRBV7-3 with TRBJ2-7, with D maybe TRBD2 (6 bases). The CDR3 contains 15 residues. With 4 bases removed from V and 2 bases from J, the gap between germline ends came to 15 bases. CDR1 is SGHTA, CDR2 FQGTGA, per germline. CDR3 amino acids: CASSSNPSAPYEQYF. CDR3 sequence (DNA): TGTGCCAGCAGCTCAAACCCTAGCGCTCCCTACGAGCAGTACTTC. Supplemented by reference TRBV7-3 and TRBJ2-7, the full variable domain reads GAGVSQTPSNKVTEKGKYVELRCDPISGHTALYWYRQSLGQGPEFLIYFQGTGAADDSGLPNDRFFAVRPEGSVSTLKIQRTERGDSAVYLCASSSNPSAPYEQYFGPGTRLTVT.

The V call is TRBV7-3, the J call TRBJ1-1; no firm D call. V dropped 2 bases and J dropped 2 bases, with 12 bases sitting between them. The CDR3 spans 15 residues. Germline lookup yields CDR1 SGHTA and CDR2 FQGTGA. The CDR3 DNA is TGTGCCAGCAGCTTATCACACAGTCCAAACACTGAAGCTTTCTTT. Protein product: CASSLSHSPNTEAFF.

V is TRBV6-2 or TRBV6-3 and J is TRBJ1-5, with a tentative D call TRBD1 (5 bases). The germline V and J ends were trimmed by 2 bases and 12 bases, with 8 bases remaining between them. The germline V gene encodes CDR1 MNHEY and CDR2 SVGEGT. This CDR3 has 11 amino acids. CDR3: CASSYGGDQHF. The DNA for the CDR3 is TGTGCCAGCAGTTACGGGGGGGACCAGCATTTT.

The chain couples TRBV18 to TRBJ2-7; 7 positions match TRBD1. This CDR3 region has 16 residues. Germline CDR1 is KGHSH and CDR2 is LQKENI. V was pared by 2 bases and J by 4 bases, with 11 bases of the junction left unmatched. CDR3 coding DNA: TGTGCCAGCTCACCAACAGGGACCACAGGGGTTTACGAGCAGTACTTC. It codes for CASSPTGTTGVYEQYF. Full variable domain (rest looked up from reference TRBV18 and TRBJ2-7): NAGVMQNPRHLVRRRGQEARLRCSPMKGHSHVYWYRQLPEEGLKFMVYLQKENIIDESGMPKERFSAEFPKEGPSILRIQQVVRGDSAAYFCASSPTGTTGVYEQYFGPGTRLTVT.

V gene TRBV5-1 combines with J gene TRBJ1-1, with TRBD1 identical over 8 bases. Losses at the gene ends were 7 bases for V and 4 bases for J; bases not matched to a gene: 12. The germline gives CDR1 SGHRS, CDR2 YFSETQ. The CDR3 spans 15 residues. The CDR3 coding sequence is TGCGCCAGCCTCCCCCAGGGGGCCGGGTTCACTGAAGCTTTCTTT. This gives the protein CASLPQGAGFTEAFF.